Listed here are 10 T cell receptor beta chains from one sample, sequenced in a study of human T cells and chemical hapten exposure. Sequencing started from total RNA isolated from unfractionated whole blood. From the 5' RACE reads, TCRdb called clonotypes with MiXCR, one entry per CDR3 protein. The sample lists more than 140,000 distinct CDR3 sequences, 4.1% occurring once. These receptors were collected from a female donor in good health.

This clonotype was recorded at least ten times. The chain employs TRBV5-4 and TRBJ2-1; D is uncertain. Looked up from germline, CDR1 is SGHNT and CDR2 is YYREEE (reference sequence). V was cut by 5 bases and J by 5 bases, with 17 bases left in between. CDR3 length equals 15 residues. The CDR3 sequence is CASSHVKGYNNEQFF. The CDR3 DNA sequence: TGTGCCAGCAGTCACGTAAAGGGCTACAACAATGAGCAGTTCTTC.

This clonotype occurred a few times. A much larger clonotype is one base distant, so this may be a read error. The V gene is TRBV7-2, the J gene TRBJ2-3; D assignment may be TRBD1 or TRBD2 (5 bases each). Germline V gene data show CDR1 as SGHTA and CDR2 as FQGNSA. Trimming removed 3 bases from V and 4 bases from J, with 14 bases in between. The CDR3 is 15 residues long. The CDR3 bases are TGTGCCAGCAGCTTGGGACGAAAATCCCCAGATACGCAGTATTTT. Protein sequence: CASSLGRKSPDTQYF.

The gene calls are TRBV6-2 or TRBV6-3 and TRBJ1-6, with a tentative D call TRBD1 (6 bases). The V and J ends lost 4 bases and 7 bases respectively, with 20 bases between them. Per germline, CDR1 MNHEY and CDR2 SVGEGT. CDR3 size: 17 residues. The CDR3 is CASSFDRTRYTNSPLHF. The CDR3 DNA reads TGTGCCAGCAGTTTTGACAGGACCCGTTACACCAATTCACCCCTCCACTTT.

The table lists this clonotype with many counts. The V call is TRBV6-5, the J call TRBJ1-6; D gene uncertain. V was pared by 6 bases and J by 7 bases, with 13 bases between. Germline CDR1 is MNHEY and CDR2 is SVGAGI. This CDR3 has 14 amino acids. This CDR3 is CASRPDGSNSPLHF. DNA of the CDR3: TGTGCCAGCAGACCGGACGGTTCGAATTCACCCCTCCACTTT.

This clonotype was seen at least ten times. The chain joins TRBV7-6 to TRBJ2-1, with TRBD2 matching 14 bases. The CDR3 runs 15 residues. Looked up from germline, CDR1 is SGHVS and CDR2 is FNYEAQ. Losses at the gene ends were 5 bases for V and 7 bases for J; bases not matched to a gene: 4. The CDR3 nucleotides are TGTGCCAGCAGCCCGGGACTAGCGGGGGTAAATGAGCAGTTCTTC. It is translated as CASSPGLAGVNEQFF.

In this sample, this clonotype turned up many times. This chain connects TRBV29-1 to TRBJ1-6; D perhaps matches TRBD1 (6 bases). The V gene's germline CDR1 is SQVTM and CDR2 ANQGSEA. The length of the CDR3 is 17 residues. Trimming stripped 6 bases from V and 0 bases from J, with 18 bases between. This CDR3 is CSVGQGLPSSYNSPLHF. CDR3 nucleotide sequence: TGCAGCGTGGGACAAGGACTGCCGAGCTCCTATAATTCACCCCTCCACTTT.

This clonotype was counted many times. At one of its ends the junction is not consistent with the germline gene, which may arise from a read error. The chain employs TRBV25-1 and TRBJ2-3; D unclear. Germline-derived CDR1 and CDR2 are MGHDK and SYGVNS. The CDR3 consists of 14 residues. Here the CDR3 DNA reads TGTGCCACCAGTTCCCTCAGATACACAGATACGCAGTATTTT. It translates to CATSSLRYTDTQYF.

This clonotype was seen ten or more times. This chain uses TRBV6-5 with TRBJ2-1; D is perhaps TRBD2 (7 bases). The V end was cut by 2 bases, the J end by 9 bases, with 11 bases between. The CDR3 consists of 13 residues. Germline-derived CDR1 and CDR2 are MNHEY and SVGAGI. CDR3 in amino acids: CASSYGRGGEQFF. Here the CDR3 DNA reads TGTGCCAGCAGTTACGGAAGGGGGGGTGAGCAGTTCTTC.

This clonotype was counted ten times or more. CDR3 protein: CASSEPGDGRTAPYNSPLHF. CDR3 nucleotide sequence: TGTGCCAGCAGCGAACCCGGGGACGGCCGCACGGCCCCCTATAATTCACCCCTCCACTTT. This chain joins TRBV7-9 and TRBJ1-6; possible D gene TRBD1, 5 bases. V was shortened by 5 bases and J by 2 bases, with 25 bases between the two germline ends. Germline assignment: CDR1 SEHNR and CDR2 FQNEAQ (reference sequence). This CDR3 has 20 residues.

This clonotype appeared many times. As DNA, the CDR3 is TGTGCCAGCAGTTTAGTGGGCCTCTCCTATAATTCACCCCTCCACTTT. The encoded protein is CASSLVGLSYNSPLHF. This chain connects TRBV27 to TRBJ1-6; D is unclear. Germline-derived CDR1 and CDR2 are MNHEY and SMNVEV (reference sequence). Trimming removed 2 bases from V and 0 bases from J, with 8 bases in between. This CDR3 spans 16 amino acids.